Listed below are T cell receptor beta chains from one sample, sequenced in a study of a mutant IDH1 vaccine in newly diagnosed glioma. Using immunoSEQ multiplex PCR, the repertoire was profiled, and TCRdb retains in-frame clones only, with some absent. This sample has over 25,000 clones, with about 85% found just once. The material sequenced was PBMCs, taken from a glioma patient treated with radiotherapy, temozolomide or both. These receptor sequences come from a woman between 35 and 50 years old with glioma. Each CDR3 is given with its conserved first and last residue. Fields, in order: CDR3 length, clone size, J gene, D gene, V gene, CDR3 protein, CDR3 DNA. D genes are given only for firm matches. Clone size is shown for a subset of rows, as once, few, many or a class of expanded clone.

CDR3 length: 16
clone size: .
J gene: TRBJ2-5
D gene: .
V gene: TRBV9
CDR3 protein: CASSAGDTNIQETQYF
CDR3 DNA: TGTGCCAGCAGCGCCGGGGACACGAACATCCAAGAGACCCAGTACTTC

CDR3 length: 15
clone size: once
J gene: TRBJ1-2
D gene: .
V gene: TRBV2
CDR3 protein: CASRSPGGQSYGYTF
CDR3 DNA: TGTGCCAGCAGATCCCCGGGGGGCCAGAGCTATGGCTACACCTTC

CDR3 length: 14
clone size: .
J gene: TRBJ2-5
D gene: .
V gene: TRBV7-2
CDR3 protein: CASSWRGGGETQYF
CDR3 DNA: TGTGCCAGCAGCTGGAGGGGGGGAGGAGAGACCCAGTACTTC

CDR3 length: 15
clone size: .
J gene: TRBJ1-4
D gene: .
V gene: TRBV27
CDR3 protein: CASRTGAGRIEKLFF
CDR3 DNA: TGTGCCAGCAGGACAGGAGCCGGAAGGATTGAAAAACTGTTTTTT

CDR3 length: 14
clone size: .
J gene: TRBJ2-2
D gene: .
V gene: TRBV12-5
CDR3 protein: CASGLDRNTGELFF
CDR3 DNA: TGTGCTAGTGGTTTGGACAGGAACACCGGGGAGCTGTTTTTT

CDR3 length: 14
clone size: once
J gene: TRBJ2-5
D gene: .
V gene: TRBV4-1
CDR3 protein: CASSQVDRGGAQYF
CDR3 DNA: TGCGCCAGCAGCCAGGTCGACAGGGGAGGGGCCCAGTACTTC

CDR3 length: 14
clone size: .
J gene: TRBJ1-2
D gene: .
V gene: TRBV4-2
CDR3 protein: CASSQSDRFNGYTF
CDR3 DNA: TGTGCCAGCAGCCAGTCCGACCGCTTCAATGGCTACACCTTC

CDR3 length: 15
clone size: .
J gene: TRBJ2-3
D gene: .
V gene: TRBV6-1
CDR3 protein: CALGGQAMARDTQYF
CDR3 DNA: TGTGCCCTGGGGGGGCAGGCCATGGCGCGTGATACGCAGTATTTT

CDR3 length: 15
clone size: .
J gene: TRBJ2-7
D gene: .
V gene: TRBV7-9
CDR3 protein: CASSRADLSSYEQYF
CDR3 DNA: TGTGCCAGCAGCAGAGCAGACCTCAGCTCCTACGAGCAGTACTTC

CDR3 length: 15
clone size: .
J gene: TRBJ2-1
D gene: .
V gene: TRBV29-1
CDR3 protein: CSVVPPGGGYNEQFF
CDR3 DNA: TGCAGCGTTGTCCCACCCGGCGGCGGCTACAATGAGCAGTTCTTC

CDR3 length: 14
clone size: .
J gene: TRBJ1-4
D gene: .
V gene: TRBV6-1
CDR3 protein: CASSDRGTNEKLFF
CDR3 DNA: TGTGCCAGCAGTGACAGGGGAACTAATGAAAAACTGTTTTTT

CDR3 length: 15
clone size: once
J gene: TRBJ1-1
D gene: TRBD1
V gene: TRBV7-9
CDR3 protein: CASSFGQGDGTEAFF
CDR3 DNA: TGTGCCAGCAGCTTCGGCCAGGGGGACGGCACTGAAGCTTTCTTT

CDR3 length: 14
clone size: .
J gene: TRBJ2-1
D gene: TRBD1
V gene: TRBV27
CDR3 protein: CASSPHRQGSEQFF
CDR3 DNA: TGTGCCAGCAGTCCTCACCGACAGGGCAGTGAGCAGTTCTTC

CDR3 length: 15
clone size: .
J gene: TRBJ1-5
D gene: .
V gene: TRBV18
CDR3 protein: CASSPSGQPNQPQHF
CDR3 DNA: TGTGCCAGCTCACCCTCCGGGCAGCCCAATCAGCCCCAGCATTTT

CDR3 length: 16
clone size: .
J gene: TRBJ1-5
D gene: .
V gene: TRBV5-5
CDR3 protein: CASSREPLPGDQPQHF
CDR3 DNA: TGTGCCAGCAGCCGGGAACCCCTCCCCGGTGATCAGCCCCAGCATTTT

CDR3 length: 16
clone size: .
J gene: TRBJ1-6
D gene: TRBD1
V gene: TRBV10-3
CDR3 protein: CAISAHDRARNSPLHF
CDR3 DNA: TGTGCCATCAGTGCGCACGACAGGGCCCGGAATTCACCCCTCCACTTT

CDR3 length: 14
clone size: .
J gene: TRBJ1-1
D gene: .
V gene: TRBV5-1
CDR3 protein: CASSSQGTNTEAFF
CDR3 DNA: TGCGCCAGCAGCTCCCAGGGGACGAACACTGAAGCTTTCTTT

CDR3 length: 16
clone size: .
J gene: TRBJ1-2
D gene: .
V gene: TRBV5-4
CDR3 protein: CASSPGYEKTVYGYTF
CDR3 DNA: TGTGCCAGCAGCCCGGGCTACGAGAAGACGGTCTATGGCTACACCTTC

CDR3 length: 15
clone size: once
J gene: TRBJ2-7
D gene: .
V gene: TRBV6-5
CDR3 protein: CASSSQPVGWYEQYF
CDR3 DNA: TGTGCCAGCAGTTCGCAACCCGTAGGATGGTACGAGCAGTACTTC

CDR3 length: 16
clone size: once
J gene: TRBJ1-3
D gene: .
V gene: TRBV7-9
CDR3 protein: CASSPSGGAAGNTIYF
CDR3 DNA: TGTGCCAGCAGCCCCTCCGGCGGAGCGGCTGGAAACACCATATATTTT

CDR3 length: 16
clone size: .
J gene: TRBJ2-3
D gene: .
V gene: TRBV5-1
CDR3 protein: CASRRQPGGGSDTQYF
CDR3 DNA: TGCGCCAGCAGGCGACAGCCCGGTGGGGGATCAGATACGCAGTATTTT

CDR3 length: 13
clone size: .
J gene: TRBJ2-7
D gene: .
V gene: TRBV28
CDR3 protein: CASSLPPPYEQYF
CDR3 DNA: TGTGCCAGCAGCCTACCTCCGCCCTACGAGCAGTACTTC

CDR3 length: 15
clone size: .
J gene: TRBJ1-2
D gene: TRBD1
V gene: TRBV4-1
CDR3 protein: CASSRRTGDSASYTF
CDR3 DNA: TGCGCCAGCAGCCGCCGGACAGGGGACAGTGCAAGCTACACCTTC

CDR3 length: 18
clone size: once
J gene: TRBJ2-2
D gene: TRBD2
V gene: TRBV19
CDR3 protein: CASSIPAGVPINTGELFF
CDR3 DNA: TGTGCCAGTAGTATCCCGGCGGGAGTCCCGATTAACACCGGGGAGCTGTTTTTT

CDR3 length: 14
clone size: .
J gene: TRBJ1-5
D gene: .
V gene: TRBV6-1
CDR3 protein: CASRTPGLGQPQHF
CDR3 DNA: TGTGCCAGCAGAACCCCGGGACTCGGACAGCCCCAGCATTTT

CDR3 length: 12
clone size: .
J gene: TRBJ1-1
D gene: .
V gene: TRBV6-5
CDR3 protein: CASRSRVTEAFF
CDR3 DNA: TGTGCCAGCAGGAGCAGGGTCACTGAAGCTTTCTTT

CDR3 length: 16
clone size: .
J gene: TRBJ2-7
D gene: TRBD1
V gene: TRBV18
CDR3 protein: CASSTLGTGASYEQYF
CDR3 DNA: TGTGCCAGCTCGACGCTCGGGACAGGGGCCTCCTACGAGCAGTACTTC

CDR3 length: 15
clone size: .
J gene: TRBJ1-1
D gene: TRBD1
V gene: TRBV14
CDR3 protein: CASSHRTGRNTEAFF
CDR3 DNA: TGTGCCAGCAGCCACCGGACAGGACGGAACACTGAAGCTTTCTTT

CDR3 length: 14
clone size: .
J gene: TRBJ1-3
D gene: .
V gene: TRBV5-1
CDR3 protein: CASSLDGSGNTIYF
CDR3 DNA: TGCGCCAGCAGCTTGGACGGCTCTGGAAACACCATATATTTT

CDR3 length: 11
clone size: .
J gene: TRBJ1-1
D gene: TRBD1
V gene: TRBV29-1
CDR3 protein: CSVGGTGDAFF
CDR3 DNA: TGCAGCGTTGGAGGGACAGGGGATGCTTTCTTT

CDR3 length: 12
clone size: .
J gene: TRBJ1-1
D gene: .
V gene: TRBV2
CDR3 protein: CASSEWNTEAFF
CDR3 DNA: TGTGCCAGCAGTGAATGGAACACTGAAGCTTTCTTT

CDR3 length: 15
clone size: .
J gene: TRBJ2-3
D gene: .
V gene: TRBV4-1
CDR3 protein: CASSHGRGSTDTQYF
CDR3 DNA: TGCGCCAGCAGCCACGGGCGGGGAAGCACAGATACGCAGTATTTT

CDR3 length: 15
clone size: .
J gene: TRBJ2-5
D gene: .
V gene: TRBV5-1
CDR3 protein: CASSLRVGGIETQYF
CDR3 DNA: TGCGCCAGCAGCTTGCGGGTTGGGGGGATAGAGACCCAGTACTTC